These 18 T cell receptor beta chains share one sample of origin, sequenced in a study of OX40 agonist ivuxolimab in advanced cancers. Sequenced by immunoSEQ multiplex PCR; TCRdb stores in-frame clones only, minus some. The sample lists nearly 80,000 clones, roughly 88% occurring once. Sequences were derived from CD4+ or CD8+ T cells sorted from blood, sampled in a trial of the OX40 agonist ivuxolimab. These TCRs come from an adult with an advanced solid tumor such as melanoma, head and neck, liver or kidney cancer.

This chain connects TRBV10-3 to TRBJ1-2, with D possibly TRBD1 on 5 matching bases. Looked up from germline, CDR1 is ENHRY and CDR2 is SYGVKD. Trimming removed 8 bases at V and 4 bases at J, with 14 bases between. The length of the CDR3 is 13 residues. The CDR3 nucleotides read TGTGCCATCGGGGGAGAAGGGAGCTATGGCTACACCTTC. Residues: CAIGGEGSYGYTF.

This sequence joins TRBV27 and TRBJ2-1; D remains ambiguous. This CDR3 comprises 11 residues. Trimming took off 2 bases at V and 7 bases at J, with 3 bases between the two ends. Looked up from germline, CDR1 is MNHEY and CDR2 is SMNVEV (reference sequence). The CDR3 protein is CASSLGNEQFF. CDR3 bases: TGTGCCAGCAGTTTAGGGAATGAGCAGTTCTTC.

This clone is a singleton in its sample. The CDR3 sequence: CASSRDRLLETQYF. The CDR3 DNA sequence: TGTGCCAGCAGTAGAGACAGGTTGTTGGAGACCCAGTACTTC. This rearrangement joins TRBV6-1 to TRBJ2-5; a weak D match, TRBD1 (6 bases). Between the trimmed V and J ends, which lost 5 bases and 5 bases, there was a span of 15 bases. Per the germline V gene, CDR1 is MNHNS and CDR2 is SASEGT. CDR3 length equals 14 residues.

The count of this clone is one. This sequence joins TRBV27 and TRBJ2-5; the match to TRBD2 covers 11 bases. Matching the DNA end better, TRBJ2-7 makes the J call doubtful. The CDR3 runs to 15 residues. Germline assignment: CDR1 MNHEY and CDR2 SMNVEV (reference sequence). The DNA for the CDR3 is TGTGCCAGCAGATTCGGGACTAGCGGAGTCTACGAGCAGTACTTC. It yields the protein CASRFGTSGVYEQYF.

This chain links TRBV9 with TRBJ2-2; the D is unclear. The V and J ends lost 4 bases and 0 bases respectively, with 7 bases between them. The CDR3 length is 14 residues. Per germline, CDR1 SGDLS and CDR2 YYNGEE. The CDR3 region is CASSSNSNTGELFF. CDR3 in DNA: TGTGCCAGCAGCTCAAACTCGAACACCGGGGAGCTGTTTTTT.

This clone appeared once. The chain has TRBV7-9 and TRBJ2-1; D perhaps matches TRBD2 (6 bases). The germline CDR1 and CDR2 sequences are SEHNR and FQNEAQ (reference sequence). This CDR3 is built from 16 residues. Trimming removed 6 bases at V and 0 bases at J, with 15 bases between. CDR3 region: CASRGVAEGSYNEQFF. The CDR3 DNA sequence: TGTGCCAGCAGGGGGGTAGCGGAGGGCTCCTACAATGAGCAGTTCTTC.

This chain uses TRBV11-2 with TRBJ2-6; D gene uncertain. V lost 3 bases, J lost 5 bases, and 14 bases lay in between. The CDR3 contains 16 residues. The germline V gene encodes CDR1 SGHAT and CDR2 FQNNGV. The CDR3, as DNA: TGTGCCAGCAGCTTCTTTGAGTTTCGGAGGGCCAACGTCCTGACTTTC. Encoded protein: CASSFFEFRRANVLTF.

The chain joins TRBV11-3 to TRBJ2-3, with D tentatively TRBD1 or TRBD2 (5 bases each). The CDR3 loop spans 13 amino acids. V was clipped by 5 bases and J by 2 bases, with 8 bases between them. Germline lookup yields CDR1 SGHNT and CDR2 YENEEA. The CDR3 is CASSHGTTDTQYF. DNA for the CDR3: TGTGCCAGCAGCCACGGGACCACAGATACGCAGTATTTT.

The rearrangement uses TRBV27 and TRBJ2-1, with 7 bases matching TRBD2. There are 17 residues in the CDR3. The germline V gene encodes CDR1 MNHEY and CDR2 SMNVEV (reference sequence). J gave up 6 bases and V 7 bases, and 18 bases lay outside the gene matches. DNA of the CDR3: TGTGCCAGCACGGCGACGTGGCGGGAGTATTTTTCCAATGAGCAGTTCTTC. Protein product: CASTATWREYFSNEQFF.

The V gene is TRBV7-3, the J gene TRBJ2-1, with 10 bases that match TRBD1. Per the germline V gene, CDR1 is SGHTA and CDR2 is FQGTGA. This CDR3 has 15 amino acids. The V and J ends lost 4 bases and 3 bases, in that order; junction bases with no gene match: 3. The CDR3 nucleotides are TGTGCCAGCAGCTCCGGGACAGGGGACTACAATGAGCAGTTCTTC. As protein: CASSSGTGDYNEQFF.

V usage is TRBV5-1 and J usage is TRBJ2-2, with a weak D call TRBD1 (5 bases). V dropped 0 bases and J dropped 4 bases, with 10 bases sitting between them. This CDR3 spans 15 amino acids. Germline assignment: CDR1 SGHRS and CDR2 YFSETQ. The CDR3 here is CASSLVDRLTGELFF. For the CDR3, the DNA is TGCGCCAGCAGCTTGGTAGACAGACTCACCGGGGAGCTGTTTTTT.

The chain employs TRBV18 and TRBJ1-1, with D tentatively TRBD1 (6 bases). The V gene lost 5 bases and the J gene lost 3 bases, with 13 bases spanning the gap. The CDR3 sequence is 14 residues long. Germline CDR1 KGHSH, CDR2 LQKENI. The CDR3 sequence is CASSYSGEDTEAFF. CDR3 coding DNA: TGTGCCAGCTCATATTCAGGGGAGGACACTGAAGCTTTCTTT.

This clone was recorded a few times. This chain links TRBV28 with TRBJ2-2; TRBD2 aligns across 9 bases. V was pared by 2 bases and J by 10 bases, with 2 bases of the junction left unmatched. Germline loops: CDR1 MDHEN, CDR2 SYDVKM. The CDR3 is 13 amino acids. The CDR3: CASSLQGLAELFF. CDR3 coding DNA: TGTGCCAGCAGTTTACAGGGACTAGCGGAGCTGTTTTTT.

The J gene is TRBJ2-1, the V gene TRBV7-6, with unresolved D. The germline V gene has CDR1 SGHVS and CDR2 FNYEAQ. V gave up 4 bases and J gave up 9 bases, with 10 bases separating them. The CDR3 sequence is 12 residues long. CDR3 region: CASSYSPGEQFF. The DNA of the CDR3 is TGTGCCAGCAGCTACAGTCCCGGTGAGCAGTTCTTC.

This clone appeared a single time. The rearrangement links TRBV9 to TRBJ2-3; 10 positions agree with TRBD2. The CDR3 is made up of 16 amino acids. Germline assignment: CDR1 SGDLS and CDR2 YYNGEE. The ends lost 4 bases at V and 10 bases at J; junction bases unmatched: 15. CDR3 amino acids: CASSLRTSGSEGAQYF. Written as DNA, the CDR3 is TGTGCCAGCAGCCTGAGGACTAGCGGCTCGGAGGGAGCGCAGTATTTT.

In regard to this clone: Relative to the germline gene, one junction end is altered; a read error may explain this. V is TRBV27 and J is TRBJ2-1; TRBD1 agrees at 10 bases. Germline V gene sequence: CDR1 MNHEY, CDR2 SMNVEV (reference sequence). The CDR3 totals 12 residues. In nucleotides, the CDR3 is TGTGCCAGCAGTTTAACAGACAGGGGGCAGGTCTTC. This codes for CASSLTDRGQVF.

V usage is TRBV25-1 and J usage is TRBJ2-1, with D perhaps assigned TRBD1 or TRBD2 (7 bases each). Deletions cut 11 bases from V and 5 bases from J, with 25 bases between. The germline gives CDR1 MGHDK, CDR2 SYGVNS. This CDR3 contains 16 residues. The CDR3 DNA reads as TGTGCCTTGGTTAACGGGAGGCTTCAGGGGGACAATGAGCAGTTCTTC. Residues: CALVNGRLQGDNEQFF.

The V gene is TRBV27, the J gene TRBJ1-6; D gene unclear. Germline loops: CDR1 MNHEY, CDR2 SMNVEV (reference sequence). V was cut by 6 bases and J by 5 bases, with 8 bases left in between. The CDR3 totals 13 residues. Here the CDR3 DNA reads TGTGCCAGCAGGGAAATTAATAATTCACCCCTCCACTTT. It yields the protein CASREINNSPLHF.